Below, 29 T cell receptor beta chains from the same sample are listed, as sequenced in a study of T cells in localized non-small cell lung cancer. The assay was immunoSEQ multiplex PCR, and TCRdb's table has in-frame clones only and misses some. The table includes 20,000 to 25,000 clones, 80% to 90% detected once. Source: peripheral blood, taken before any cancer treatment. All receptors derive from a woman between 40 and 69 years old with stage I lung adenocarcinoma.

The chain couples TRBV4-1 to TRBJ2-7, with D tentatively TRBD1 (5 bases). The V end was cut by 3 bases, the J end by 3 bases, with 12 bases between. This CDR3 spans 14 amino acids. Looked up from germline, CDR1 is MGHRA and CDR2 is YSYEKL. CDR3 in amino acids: CASSQGYRNYEQYF. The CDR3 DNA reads TGCGCCAGCAGCCAGGGTTACAGGAACTACGAGCAGTACTTC.

The CDR3 nucleotides read TGTGCCATCGGGAGCTCCTATAATTCACCCCTCCACTTT. The encoded protein is CAIGSSYNSPLHF. The chain employs TRBV7-9 and TRBJ1-6, with no clear D. The CDR3 extends over 13 amino acids. Per the germline V gene, CDR1 is SEHNR and CDR2 is FQNEAQ (reference sequence). The V and J ends lost 10 bases and 0 bases respectively, with 7 bases between them.

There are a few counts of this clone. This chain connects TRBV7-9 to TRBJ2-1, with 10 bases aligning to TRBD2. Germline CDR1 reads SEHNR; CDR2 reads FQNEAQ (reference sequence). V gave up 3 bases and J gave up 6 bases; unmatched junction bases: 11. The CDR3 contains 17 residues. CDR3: CASSFRMGLAGANEQFF. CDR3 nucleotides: TGTGCCAGCAGCTTCCGAATGGGGCTAGCGGGGGCCAATGAGCAGTTCTTC.

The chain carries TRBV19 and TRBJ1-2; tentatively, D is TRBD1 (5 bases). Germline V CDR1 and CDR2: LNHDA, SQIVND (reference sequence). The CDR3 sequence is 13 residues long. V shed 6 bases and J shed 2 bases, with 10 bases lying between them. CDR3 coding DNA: TGTGCCAGTAGATCGACAGACAACTATGGCTACACCTTC. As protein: CASRSTDNYGYTF.

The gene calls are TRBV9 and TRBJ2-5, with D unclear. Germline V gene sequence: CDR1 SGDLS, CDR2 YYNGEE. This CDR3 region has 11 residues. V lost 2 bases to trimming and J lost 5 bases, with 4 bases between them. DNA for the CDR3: TGTGCCAGCAGCGTCCGTGAGACCCAGTACTTC. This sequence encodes CASSVRETQYF.

As DNA, the CDR3 is TGTGCCAGCAGCTTGGACCCGAGTAAAATGAACACTGAAGCTTTCTTT. Encoded protein: CASSLDPSKMNTEAFF. This rearrangement joins TRBV5-4 to TRBJ1-1; D unresolved. The germline V and J ends were trimmed by 0 bases and 0 bases, with 12 bases remaining between them. The CDR3 is made up of 16 amino acids. Germline values: CDR1 SGHNT, CDR2 YYREEE (reference sequence).

The CDR3 bases are TGTGCCAGCAGTGAACGGGACAGGGAACTTCACAATCAGCCCCAGCATTTT. It is translated as CASSERDRELHNQPQHF. The chain is built from TRBV2 and TRBJ1-5, with 9 nucleotides matching TRBD1. CDR1 SNHLY and CDR2 FYNNEI come from the germline V gene. The CDR3 contains 17 residues. With V trimmed by 2 bases and J by 3 bases, 8 bases remained unmatched. Looking up the rest from reference TRBV2 and TRBJ1-5 gives the full variable domain: EPEVTQTPSHQVTQMGQEVILRCVPISNHLYFYWYRQILGQKVEFLVSFYNNEISEKSEIFDDQFSVERPDGSNFTLKIRSTKLEDSAMYFCASSERDRELHNQPQHFGDGTRLSIL.

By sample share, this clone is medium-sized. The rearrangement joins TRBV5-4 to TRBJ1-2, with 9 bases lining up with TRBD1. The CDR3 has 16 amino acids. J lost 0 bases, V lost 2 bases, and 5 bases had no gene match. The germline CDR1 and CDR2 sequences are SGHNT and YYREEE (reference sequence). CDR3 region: CASSFSDRGSNYGYTF. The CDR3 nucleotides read TGTGCCAGCAGCTTTTCCGACAGGGGGTCTAACTATGGCTACACCTTC. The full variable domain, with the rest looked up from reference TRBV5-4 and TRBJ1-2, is ETGVTQSPTHLIKTRGQQVTLRCSSQSGHNTVSWYQQALGQGPQFIFQYYREEENGRGNFPPRFSGLQFPNYSSELNVNALELDDSALYLCASSFSDRGSNYGYTFGSGTRLTVV.

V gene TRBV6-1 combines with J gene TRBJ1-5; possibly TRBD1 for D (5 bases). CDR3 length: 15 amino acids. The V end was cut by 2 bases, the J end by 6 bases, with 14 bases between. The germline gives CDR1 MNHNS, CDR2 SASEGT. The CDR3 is CASSELSGVPQPQHF. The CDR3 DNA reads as TGTGCCAGCAGTGAACTGTCGGGGGTACCTCAGCCCCAGCATTTT.

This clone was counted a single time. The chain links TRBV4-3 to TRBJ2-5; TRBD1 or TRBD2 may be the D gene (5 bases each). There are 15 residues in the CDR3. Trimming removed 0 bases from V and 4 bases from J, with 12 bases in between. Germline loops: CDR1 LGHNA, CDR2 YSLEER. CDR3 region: CASSQDSGPRETQYF. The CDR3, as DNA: TGCGCCAGCAGCCAAGATTCGGGACCTAGAGAGACCCAGTACTTC.

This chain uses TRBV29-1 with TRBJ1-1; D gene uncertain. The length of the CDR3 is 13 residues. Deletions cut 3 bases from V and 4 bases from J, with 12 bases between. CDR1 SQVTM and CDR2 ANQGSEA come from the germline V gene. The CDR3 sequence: CSVDLEAGTEAFF. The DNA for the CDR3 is TGCAGCGTTGATCTTGAAGCTGGCACTGAAGCTTTCTTT.

The CDR3 is CASTPTGFHSPLHF. The CDR3, as DNA: TGTGCCAGCACCCCTACAGGGTTTCATTCACCCCTCCACTTT. The rearrangement uses TRBV6-5 and TRBJ1-6, with a weak D call TRBD1 (6 bases). Trimming pared 7 bases from V and 8 bases from J, leaving 15 bases between. Germline CDR1 reads MNHEY; CDR2 reads SVGAGI. The CDR3 covers 14 residues.

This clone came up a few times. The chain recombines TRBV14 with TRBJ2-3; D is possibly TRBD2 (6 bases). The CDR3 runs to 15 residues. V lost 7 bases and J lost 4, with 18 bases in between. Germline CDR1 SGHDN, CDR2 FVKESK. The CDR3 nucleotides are TGTGCCAGCACCCTCGGAGGGGTCCGGGCAGATACGCAGTATTTT. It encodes CASTLGGVRADTQYF.

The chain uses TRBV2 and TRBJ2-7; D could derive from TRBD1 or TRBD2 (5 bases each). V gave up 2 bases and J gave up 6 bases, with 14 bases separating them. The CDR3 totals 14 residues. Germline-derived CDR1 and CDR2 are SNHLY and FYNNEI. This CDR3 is CASSEQGPSREQYF. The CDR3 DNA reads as TGTGCCAGCAGTGAACAGGGACCATCGCGCGAGCAGTACTTC.

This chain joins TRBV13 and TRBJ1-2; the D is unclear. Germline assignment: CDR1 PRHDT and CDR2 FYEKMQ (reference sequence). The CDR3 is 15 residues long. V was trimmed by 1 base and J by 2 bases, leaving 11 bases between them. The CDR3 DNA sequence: TGTGCCAGCAGCTTAGTGAGTTTCGGGAACTATGGCTACACCTTC. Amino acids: CASSLVSFGNYGYTF.

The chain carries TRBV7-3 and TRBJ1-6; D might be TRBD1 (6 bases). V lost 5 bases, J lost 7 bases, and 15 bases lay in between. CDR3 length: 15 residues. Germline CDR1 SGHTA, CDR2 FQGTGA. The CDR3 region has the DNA TGTGCCAGCAGCGTTCTTGGGGGCGCGAATTCACCCCTCCACTTT. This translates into CASSVLGGANSPLHF.

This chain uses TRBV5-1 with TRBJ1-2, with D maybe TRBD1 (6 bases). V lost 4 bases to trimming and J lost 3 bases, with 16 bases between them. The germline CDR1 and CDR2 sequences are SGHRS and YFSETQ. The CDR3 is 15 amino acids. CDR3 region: CASSTGTSPYYGYTF. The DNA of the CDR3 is TGCGCCAGCAGCACAGGGACTAGCCCGTACTATGGCTACACCTTC.

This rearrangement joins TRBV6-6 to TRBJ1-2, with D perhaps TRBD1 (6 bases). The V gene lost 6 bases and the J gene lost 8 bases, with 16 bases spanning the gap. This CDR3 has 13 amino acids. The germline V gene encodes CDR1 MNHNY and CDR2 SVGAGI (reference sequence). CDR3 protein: CASRFLGAGGYTF. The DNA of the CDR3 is TGTGCCAGCAGGTTTCTGGGGGCGGGAGGCTACACCTTC.

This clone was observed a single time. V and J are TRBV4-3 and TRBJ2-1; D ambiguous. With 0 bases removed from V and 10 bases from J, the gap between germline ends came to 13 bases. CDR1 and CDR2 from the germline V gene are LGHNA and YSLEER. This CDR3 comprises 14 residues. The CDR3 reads CASSQDNFAYEQFF. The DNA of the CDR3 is TGCGCCAGCAGCCAAGATAACTTCGCATACGAGCAGTTCTTC.

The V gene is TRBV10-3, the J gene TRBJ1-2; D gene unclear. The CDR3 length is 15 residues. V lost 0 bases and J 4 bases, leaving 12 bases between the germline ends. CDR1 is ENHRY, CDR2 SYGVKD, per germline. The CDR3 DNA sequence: TGTGCCATCAGTGAGTCGGCCCAGTCGGGCTATGGCTACACCTTC. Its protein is CAISESAQSGYGYTF.

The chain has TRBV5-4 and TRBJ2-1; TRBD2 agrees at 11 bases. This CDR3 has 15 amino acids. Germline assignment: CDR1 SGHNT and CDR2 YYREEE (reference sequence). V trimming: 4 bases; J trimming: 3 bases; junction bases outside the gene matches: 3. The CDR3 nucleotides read TGTGCCAGCAGCAGTAGCGGGGGGGACTACAATGAGCAGTTCTTC. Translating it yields CASSSSGGDYNEQFF.

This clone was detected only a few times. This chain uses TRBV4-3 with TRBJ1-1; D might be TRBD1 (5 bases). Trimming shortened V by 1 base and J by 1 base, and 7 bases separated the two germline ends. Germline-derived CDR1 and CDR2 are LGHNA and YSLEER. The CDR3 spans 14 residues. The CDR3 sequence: CASSQGQSNTEAFF. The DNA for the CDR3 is TGCGCCAGCAGCCAAGGACAGTCGAACACTGAAGCTTTCTTT.

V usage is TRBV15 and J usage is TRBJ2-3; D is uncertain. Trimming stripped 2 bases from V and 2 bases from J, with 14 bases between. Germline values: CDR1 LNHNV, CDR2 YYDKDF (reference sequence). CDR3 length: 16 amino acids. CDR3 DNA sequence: TGTGCCACCAGCAGACGAATACGTTCAGACACAGATACGCAGTATTTT. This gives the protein CATSRRIRSDTDTQYF.

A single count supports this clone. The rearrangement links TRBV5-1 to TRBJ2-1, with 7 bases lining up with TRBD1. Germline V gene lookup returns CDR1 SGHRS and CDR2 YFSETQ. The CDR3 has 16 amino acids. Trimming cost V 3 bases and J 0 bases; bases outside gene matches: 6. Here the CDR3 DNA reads TGCGCCAGCAGCTCGACAGGGAGTTCCTCCTACAATGAGCAGTTCTTC. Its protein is CASSSTGSSSYNEQFF.

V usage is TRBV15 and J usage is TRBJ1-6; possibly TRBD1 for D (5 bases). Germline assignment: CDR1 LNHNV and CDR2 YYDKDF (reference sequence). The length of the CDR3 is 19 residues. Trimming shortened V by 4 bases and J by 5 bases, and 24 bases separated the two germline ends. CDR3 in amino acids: CATSKDNWEGVWDNSPLHF. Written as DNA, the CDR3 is TGTGCCACCAGCAAGGATAACTGGGAAGGGGTGTGGGATAATTCACCCCTCCACTTT. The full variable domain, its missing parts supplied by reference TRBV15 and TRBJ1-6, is DAMVIQNPRYQVTQFGKPVTLSCSQTLNHNVMYWYQQKSSQAPKLLFHYYDKDFNNEADTPDNFQSRRPNTSFCFLDIRSPGLGDTAMYLCATSKDNWEGVWDNSPLHFGNGTRLTVT.

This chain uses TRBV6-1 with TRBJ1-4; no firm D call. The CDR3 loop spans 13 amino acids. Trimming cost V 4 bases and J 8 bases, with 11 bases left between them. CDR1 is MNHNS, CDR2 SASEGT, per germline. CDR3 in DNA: TGTGCCAGCAGTGTGGAGCAACTCGAAAAACTGTTTTTT. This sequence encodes CASSVEQLEKLFF.

CDR3 sequence reads: CASSQYRLTTDTQYF. The CDR3 nucleotides read TGTGCCAGCAGCCAATACAGACTTACCACAGATACGCAGTATTTT. The chain uses TRBV7-8 and TRBJ2-3; D is unresolved. V shed 5 bases and J shed 2 bases, with 14 bases lying between them. Germline values: CDR1 SGHVS, CDR2 FQNEAQ. CDR3 length equals 15 residues.

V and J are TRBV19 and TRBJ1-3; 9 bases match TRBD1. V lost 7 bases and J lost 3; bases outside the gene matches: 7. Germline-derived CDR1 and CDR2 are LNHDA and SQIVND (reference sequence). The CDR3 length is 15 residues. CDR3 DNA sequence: TGTGCCAGTACCTTGGACAGGGGTGGTGGAAACACCATATATTTT. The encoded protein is CASTLDRGGGNTIYF.

CDR3 DNA sequence: TGTGCCAGCAGCCTGGGACTAGCGGGTCTGAGCCCCGGGGAGCTGTTTTTT. It specifies CASSLGLAGLSPGELFF. The chain employs TRBV9 and TRBJ2-2; 12 nucleotides match TRBD2. The CDR3 runs 17 residues. Looked up from germline, CDR1 is SGDLS and CDR2 is YYNGEE. The ends lost 4 bases at V and 6 bases at J; junction bases unmatched: 10.